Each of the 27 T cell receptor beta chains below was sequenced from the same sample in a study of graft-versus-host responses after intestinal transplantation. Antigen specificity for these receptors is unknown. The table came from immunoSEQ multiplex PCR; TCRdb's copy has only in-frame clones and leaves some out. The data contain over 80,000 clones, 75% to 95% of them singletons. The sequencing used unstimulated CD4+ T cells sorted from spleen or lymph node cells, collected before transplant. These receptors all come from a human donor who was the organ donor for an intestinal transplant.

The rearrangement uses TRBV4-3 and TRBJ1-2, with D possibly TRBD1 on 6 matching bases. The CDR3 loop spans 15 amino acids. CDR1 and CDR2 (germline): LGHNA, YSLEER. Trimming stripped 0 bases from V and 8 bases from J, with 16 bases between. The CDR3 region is CASSQDIGQGIGYTF. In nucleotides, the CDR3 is TGCGCCAGCAGCCAAGATATAGGGCAGGGGATCGGCTACACCTTC.

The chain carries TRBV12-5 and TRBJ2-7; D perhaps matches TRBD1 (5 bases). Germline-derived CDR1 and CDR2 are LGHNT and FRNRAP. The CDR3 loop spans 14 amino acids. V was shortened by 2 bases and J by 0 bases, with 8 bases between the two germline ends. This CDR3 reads CASGLRTNSYEQYF. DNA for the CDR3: TGTGCTAGTGGTTTGAGGACAAACTCCTACGAGCAGTACTTC.

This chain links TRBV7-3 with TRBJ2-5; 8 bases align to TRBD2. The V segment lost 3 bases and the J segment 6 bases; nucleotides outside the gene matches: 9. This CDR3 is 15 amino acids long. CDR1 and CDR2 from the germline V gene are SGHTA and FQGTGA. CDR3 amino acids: CASSLGGGLEKTQYF. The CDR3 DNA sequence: TGTGCCAGCAGCTTGGGGGGGGGACTAGAGAAGACCCAGTACTTC.

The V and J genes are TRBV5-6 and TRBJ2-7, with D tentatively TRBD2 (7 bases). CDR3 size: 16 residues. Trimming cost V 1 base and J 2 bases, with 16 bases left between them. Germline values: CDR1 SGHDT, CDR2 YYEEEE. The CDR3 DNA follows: TGTGCCAGCAGCTTGAGGGGGGGCGCGGGTCCCTACGAGCAGTACTTC. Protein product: CASSLRGGAGPYEQYF.

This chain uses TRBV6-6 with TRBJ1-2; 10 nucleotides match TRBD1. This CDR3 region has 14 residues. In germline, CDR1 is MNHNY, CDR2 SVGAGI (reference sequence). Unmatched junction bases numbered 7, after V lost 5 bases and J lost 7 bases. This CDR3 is CASSTWTGGAGYTF. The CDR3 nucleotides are TGTGCCAGCAGTACCTGGACAGGGGGAGCTGGCTACACCTTC.

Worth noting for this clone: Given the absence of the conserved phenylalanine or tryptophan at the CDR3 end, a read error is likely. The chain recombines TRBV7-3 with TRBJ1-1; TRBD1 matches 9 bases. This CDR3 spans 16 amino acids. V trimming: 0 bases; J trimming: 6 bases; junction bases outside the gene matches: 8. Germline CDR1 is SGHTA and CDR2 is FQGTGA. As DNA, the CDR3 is TGTGCCAGCAGCTTAACGCCTACAGGGGGCGGTTCTGAAGCTTTCTCT. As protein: CASSLTPTGGGSEAFS.

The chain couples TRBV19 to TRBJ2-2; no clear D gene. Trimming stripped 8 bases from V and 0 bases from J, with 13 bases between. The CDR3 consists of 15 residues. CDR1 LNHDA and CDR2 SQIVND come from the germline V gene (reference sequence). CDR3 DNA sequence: TGTGCCAGTCTATTCAATCGGGCGAACACCGGGGAGCTGTTTTTT. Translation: CASLFNRANTGELFF.

The CDR3 nucleotides read TGCGCCAGCAGCTTGGAACAGTCCTCTGGAAACACCATATATTTT. Translation: CASSLEQSSGNTIYF. This chain links TRBV5-1 with TRBJ1-3; D not resolved. Germline CDR1 reads SGHRS; CDR2 reads YFSETQ. The CDR3 has 15 residues. V was clipped by 0 bases and J by 0 bases, with 7 bases between them.

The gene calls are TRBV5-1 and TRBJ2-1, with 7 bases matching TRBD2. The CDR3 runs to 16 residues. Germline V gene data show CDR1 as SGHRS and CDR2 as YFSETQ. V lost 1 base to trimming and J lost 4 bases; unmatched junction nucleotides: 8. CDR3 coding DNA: TGCGCCAGCAGCTTGAGCGGGACTACCCTTTACAATGAGCAGTTCTTC. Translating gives CASSLSGTTLYNEQFF.

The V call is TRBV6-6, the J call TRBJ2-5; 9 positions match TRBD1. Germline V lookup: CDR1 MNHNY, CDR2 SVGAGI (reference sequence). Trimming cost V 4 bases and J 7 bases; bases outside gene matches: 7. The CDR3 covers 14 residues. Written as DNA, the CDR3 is TGTGCCAGCAGTTCGGGACAGGGAGGAGGGACCCAGTACTTC. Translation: CASSSGQGGGTQYF.

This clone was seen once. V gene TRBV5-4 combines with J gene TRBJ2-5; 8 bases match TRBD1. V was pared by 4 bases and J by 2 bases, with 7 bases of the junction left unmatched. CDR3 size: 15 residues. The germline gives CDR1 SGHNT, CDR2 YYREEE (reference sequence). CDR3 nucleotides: TGTGCCAGCAGCCCCCGGACAGGGAGTCAAGAGACCCAGTACTTC. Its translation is CASSPRTGSQETQYF.

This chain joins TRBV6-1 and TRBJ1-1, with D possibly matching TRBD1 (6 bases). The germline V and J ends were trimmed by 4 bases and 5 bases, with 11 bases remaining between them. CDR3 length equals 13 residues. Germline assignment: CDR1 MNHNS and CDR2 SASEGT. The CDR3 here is CASSAKGGTEAFF. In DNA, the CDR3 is TGTGCCAGCAGTGCAAAAGGGGGAACTGAAGCTTTCTTT.

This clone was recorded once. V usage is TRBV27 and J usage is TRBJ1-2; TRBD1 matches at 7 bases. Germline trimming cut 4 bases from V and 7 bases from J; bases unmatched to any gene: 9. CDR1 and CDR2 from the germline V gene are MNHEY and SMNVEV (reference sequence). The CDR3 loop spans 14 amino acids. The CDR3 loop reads CASSSGTAMSGYTF. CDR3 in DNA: TGTGCCAGCAGTTCCGGGACAGCTATGAGTGGCTACACCTTC.

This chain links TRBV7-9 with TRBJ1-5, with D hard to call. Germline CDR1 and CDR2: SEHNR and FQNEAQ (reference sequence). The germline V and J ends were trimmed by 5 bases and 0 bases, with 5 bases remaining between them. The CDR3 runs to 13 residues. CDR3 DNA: TGTGCCAGCAGCCGGGATAGCAATCAGCCCCAGCATTTT. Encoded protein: CASSRDSNQPQHF.

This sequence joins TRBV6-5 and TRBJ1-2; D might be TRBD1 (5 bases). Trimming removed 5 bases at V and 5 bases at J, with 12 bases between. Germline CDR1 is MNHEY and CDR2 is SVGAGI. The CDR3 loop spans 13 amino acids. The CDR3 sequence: CASSVTGPYGYTF. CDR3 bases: TGTGCCAGCAGTGTTACAGGACCTTATGGCTACACCTTC.

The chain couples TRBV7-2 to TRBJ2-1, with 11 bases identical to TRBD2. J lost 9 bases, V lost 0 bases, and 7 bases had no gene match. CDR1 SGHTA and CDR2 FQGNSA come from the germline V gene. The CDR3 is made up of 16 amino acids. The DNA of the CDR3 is TGTGCCAGCAGCTTAGCTTCTAGCGGGGGGCGTCGTGAGCAGTTCTTC. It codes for CASSLASSGGRREQFF.

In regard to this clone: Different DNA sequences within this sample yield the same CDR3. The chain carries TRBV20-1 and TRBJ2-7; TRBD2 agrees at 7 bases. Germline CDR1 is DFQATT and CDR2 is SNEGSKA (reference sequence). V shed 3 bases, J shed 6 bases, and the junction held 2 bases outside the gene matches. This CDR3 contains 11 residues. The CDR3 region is CSASRGGEQYF. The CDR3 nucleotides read TGCAGTGCTAGTCGCGGGGGCGAGCAGTACTTC.

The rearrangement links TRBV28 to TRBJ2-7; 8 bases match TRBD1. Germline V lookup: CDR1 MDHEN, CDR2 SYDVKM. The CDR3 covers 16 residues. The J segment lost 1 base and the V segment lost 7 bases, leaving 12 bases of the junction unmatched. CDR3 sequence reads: CASTIQGTGVSYEQYF. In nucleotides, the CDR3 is TGTGCCAGCACAATTCAAGGGACAGGTGTATCCTACGAGCAGTACTTC.

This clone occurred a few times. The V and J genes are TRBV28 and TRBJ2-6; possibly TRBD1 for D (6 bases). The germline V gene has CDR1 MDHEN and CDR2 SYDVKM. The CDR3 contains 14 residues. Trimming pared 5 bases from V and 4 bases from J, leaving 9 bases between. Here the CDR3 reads CASSTGSGANVLTF. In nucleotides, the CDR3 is TGTGCCAGCAGTACAGGGTCAGGGGCCAACGTCCTGACTTTC.

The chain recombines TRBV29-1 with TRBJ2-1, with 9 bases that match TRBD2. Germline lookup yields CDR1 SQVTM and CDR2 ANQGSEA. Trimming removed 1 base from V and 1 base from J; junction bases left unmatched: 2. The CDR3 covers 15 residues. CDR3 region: CSVEARGGSYNEQFF. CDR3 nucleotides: TGCAGCGTTGAAGCGCGGGGGGGGTCCTACAATGAGCAGTTCTTC.

CDR3 nucleotides: TGTGCCAGCAGCCTTATGACAGGGGGAAACACCGGGGAGCTGTTTTTT. Translated, it gives CASSLMTGGNTGELFF. The V and J genes are TRBV7-3 and TRBJ2-2; 9 positions match TRBD1. Germline assignment: CDR1 SGHTA and CDR2 FQGTGA. The CDR3 runs to 16 residues. V shed 5 bases and J 2 bases; nucleotides not matched to a gene: 6.

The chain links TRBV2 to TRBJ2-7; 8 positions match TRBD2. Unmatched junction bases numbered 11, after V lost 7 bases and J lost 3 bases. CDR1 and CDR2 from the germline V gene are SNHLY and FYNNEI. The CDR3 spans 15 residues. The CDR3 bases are TGTGCCAGCACGGGGTCGCGGGGGGATGGCTACGAGCAGTACTTC. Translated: CASTGSRGDGYEQYF. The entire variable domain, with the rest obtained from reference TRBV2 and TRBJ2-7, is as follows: EPEVTQTPSHQVTQMGQEVILRCVPISNHLYFYWYRQILGQKVEFLVSFYNNEISEKSEIFDDQFSVERPDGSNFTLKIRSTKLEDSAMYFCASTGSRGDGYEQYFGPGTRLTVT.

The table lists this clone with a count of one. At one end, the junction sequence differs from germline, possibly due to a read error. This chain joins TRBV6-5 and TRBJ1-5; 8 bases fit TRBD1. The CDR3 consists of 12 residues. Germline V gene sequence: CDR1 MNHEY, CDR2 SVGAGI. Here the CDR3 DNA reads TGTGCCAGCAGAACAGGACAGGGTCGTGGGAATTTT. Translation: CASRTGQGRGNF.

The CDR3 reads CASSLAAGELYEQYF. CDR3 sequence (DNA): TGTGCCAGCAGCTTAGCGGCGGGCGAACTCTACGAGCAGTACTTC. The genes are TRBV7-2 and TRBJ2-7, with D possibly TRBD2 on 5 matching bases. V gave up 0 bases and J gave up 3 bases, with 12 bases separating them. There are 15 residues in the CDR3. Germline V CDR1 and CDR2: SGHTA, FQGNSA.

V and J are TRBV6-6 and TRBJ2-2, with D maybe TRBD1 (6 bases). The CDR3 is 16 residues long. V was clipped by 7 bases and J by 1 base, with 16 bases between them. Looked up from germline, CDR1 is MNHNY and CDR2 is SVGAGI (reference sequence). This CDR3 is CASTPTGTLNTGELFF. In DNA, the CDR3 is TGTGCCAGCACCCCGACAGGTACTTTGAACACCGGGGAGCTGTTTTTT.

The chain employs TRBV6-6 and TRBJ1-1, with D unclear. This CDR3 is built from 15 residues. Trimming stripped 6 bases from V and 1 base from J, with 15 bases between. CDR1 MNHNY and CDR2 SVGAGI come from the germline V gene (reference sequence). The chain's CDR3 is CASSFNLQRNTEAFF. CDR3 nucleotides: TGTGCCAGCAGCTTTAACCTACAGAGGAACACTGAAGCTTTCTTT.

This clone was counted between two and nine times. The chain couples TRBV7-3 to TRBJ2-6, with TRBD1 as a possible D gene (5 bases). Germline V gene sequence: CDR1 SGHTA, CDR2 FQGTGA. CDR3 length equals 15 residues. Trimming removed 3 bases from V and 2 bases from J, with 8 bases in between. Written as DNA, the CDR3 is TGTGCCAGCAGCTTGCAGGGAACTGGGGCCAACGTCCTGACTTTC. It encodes CASSLQGTGANVLTF.